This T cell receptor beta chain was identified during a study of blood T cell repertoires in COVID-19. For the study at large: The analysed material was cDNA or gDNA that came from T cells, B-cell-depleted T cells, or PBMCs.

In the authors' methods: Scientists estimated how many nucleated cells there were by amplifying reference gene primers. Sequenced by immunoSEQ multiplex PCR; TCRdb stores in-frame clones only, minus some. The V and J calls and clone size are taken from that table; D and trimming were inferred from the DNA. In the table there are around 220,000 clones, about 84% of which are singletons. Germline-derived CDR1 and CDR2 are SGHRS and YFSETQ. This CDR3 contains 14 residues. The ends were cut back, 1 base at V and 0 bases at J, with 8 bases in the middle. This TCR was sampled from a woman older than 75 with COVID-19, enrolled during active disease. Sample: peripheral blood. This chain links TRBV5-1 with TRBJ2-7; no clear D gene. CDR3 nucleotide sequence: TGCGCCAGCAGCTTGCGTCTTTACTCCTACGAGCAGTACTTC. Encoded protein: CASSLRLYSYEQYF. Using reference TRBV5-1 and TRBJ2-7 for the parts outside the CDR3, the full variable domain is KAGVTQTPRYLIKTRGQQVTLSCSPISGHRSVSWYQQTPGQGLQFLFEYFSETQRNKGNFPGRFSGRQFSNSRSEMNVSTLELGDSALYLCASSLRLYSYEQYFGPGTRLTVT.